The 18 T cell receptor beta chains reported below all come from one sample, sequenced in a study of blood T cell repertoires in COVID-19. Only in-frame clones appear in the TCRdb table, and some are missing; sequencing was by immunoSEQ multiplex PCR. The data contain approximately 70,000 clones, roughly 84% of them singletons. The sequenced material came from peripheral blood. Every receptor here comes from a woman in her fifties or sixties with acute or convalescent COVID-19.

This rearrangement joins TRBV19 to TRBJ2-5, with D unresolved. The CDR3 sequence is 12 residues long. Per germline, CDR1 LNHDA and CDR2 SQIVND (reference sequence). The V end lost 6 bases, the J end lost 4 bases, and 9 bases lay between the germline ends. The DNA of the CDR3 is TGTGCCAGTAGACAGCCCCCAGAGACCCAGTACTTC. Its translation is CASRQPPETQYF. Full variable domain (missing parts from reference TRBV19 and TRBJ2-5): DGGITQSPKYLFRKEGQNVTLSCEQNLNHDAMYWYRQDPGQGLRLIYYSQIVNDFQKGDIAEGYSVSREKKESFPLTVTSAQKNPTAFYLCASRQPPETQYFGPGTRLLVL.

This sequence joins TRBV7-9 and TRBJ2-2, with D possibly TRBD2 on 5 matching bases. Trimming pared 7 bases from V and 6 bases from J, leaving 15 bases between. The CDR3 runs to 14 residues. Germline CDR1 and CDR2: SEHNR and FQNEAQ (reference sequence). This chain's CDR3 is CASKPGRRAGELFF. CDR3 sequence (DNA): TGTGCCAGCAAACCCGGGCGGCGGGCCGGGGAGCTGTTTTTT.

A word on this clone: A read error may produce the germline difference seen at one junction end. The sample contains more than one DNA sequence encoding this CDR3. The chain carries TRBV11-2 and TRBJ1-3, with 7 bases matching TRBD1. CDR1 and CDR2 (germline): SGHAT, FQNNGV. This CDR3 has 17 residues. As DNA, the CDR3 is TGCGCCAGCAGCTCACCACCCAGGGGGAATTATGGAAACACCATATATTTT. Its translation: CASSSPPRGNYGNTIYF.

This CDR3 is CASSFGTLTTGELFF. The CDR3 DNA sequence: TGTGCCAGCAGCTTCGGGACTTTAACTACCGGGGAGCTGTTTTTT. The chain links TRBV11-2 to TRBJ2-2; possible D gene TRBD2, 6 bases. Germline CDR1 and CDR2: SGHAT and FQNNGV. The CDR3 totals 15 residues. Trimming removed 3 bases at V and 5 bases at J, with 13 bases between.

The V and J genes are TRBV18 and TRBJ1-6; no definite D call. Germline V gene data show CDR1 as KGHSH and CDR2 as LQKENI. The CDR3 is 15 amino acids. Deletions cut 6 bases from V and 7 bases from J, with 16 bases between. CDR3 region: CASSPSLEGNSPLHF. DNA for the CDR3: TGTGCCAGCTCCCCCTCACTGGAGGGCAATTCACCCCTCCACTTT.

J is TRBJ1-1 and V is TRBV7-9; D gene uncertain. The CDR3 contains 14 residues. The V and J ends lost 2 bases and 5 bases respectively, with 12 bases between them. The V gene's germline CDR1 is SEHNR and CDR2 FQNEAQ (reference sequence). CDR3 loop: CASSLWEKITEAFF. The CDR3 bases are TGTGCCAGCAGCTTATGGGAGAAGATTACTGAAGCTTTCTTT.

J is TRBJ1-1 and V is TRBV27; 9 nucleotides match TRBD1. Germline trimming cut 3 bases from V and 7 bases from J; bases unmatched to any gene: 6. CDR3 size: 14 residues. Germline V CDR1 and CDR2: MNHEY, SMNVEV (reference sequence). CDR3 sequence: CASSFLTTGGEAFF. The CDR3 DNA sequence: TGTGCCAGCAGTTTCCTGACGACAGGGGGTGAAGCTTTCTTT.

The V and J genes are TRBV5-1 and TRBJ1-6; D remains unclear. There are 14 residues in the CDR3. Trimming pared 5 bases from V and 12 bases from J, leaving 18 bases between. The germline V gene has CDR1 SGHRS and CDR2 YFSETQ. CDR3 protein: CASRDGRREGPLHF. The CDR3, as DNA: TGCGCCAGCAGGGATGGACGCCGTGAGGGACCCCTCCACTTT.

The chain employs TRBV7-9 and TRBJ2-1, with TRBD1 identical over 7 bases. The CDR3 totals 15 residues. V was clipped by 3 bases and J by 3 bases; unmatched bases: 5. CDR1 is SEHNR, CDR2 FQNEAQ, per germline (reference sequence). CDR3 sequence: CASSFWAGGYNEQFF. The CDR3 DNA reads as TGTGCCAGCAGCTTCTGGGCAGGGGGCTACAATGAGCAGTTCTTC.

The chain recombines TRBV7-9 with TRBJ1-4; TRBD1 is a possible D gene (5 bases). The CDR3 extends over 14 amino acids. Trimming took 2 bases from V and 8 from J, leaving 12 bases between them. In germline, CDR1 is SEHNR, CDR2 FQNEAQ (reference sequence). For the CDR3, the DNA is TGTGCCAGCAGCTTACAGGGAGGGAACGAAAAACTGTTTTTT. Its protein product is CASSLQGGNEKLFF.

This clone was detected ten times or more. V is TRBV7-2 and J is TRBJ2-7, with D possibly matching TRBD2 (5 bases). Germline CDR1 and CDR2: SGHTA and FQGNSA. There are 12 residues in the CDR3. The ends were cut back, 5 bases at V and 4 bases at J, with 9 bases in the middle. This chain's CDR3 is CASSRTFYEQYF. CDR3 nucleotide sequence: TGTGCCAGCAGCCGGACTTTTTACGAGCAGTACTTC.

This chain uses TRBV3-1 (or the pseudogene TRBV3-2) with TRBJ1-5, with D perhaps matching TRBD1 (6 bases). Looked up from germline, CDR1 is LGHDT and CDR2 is YNNKEL (reference sequence). V lost 4 bases and J lost 4, with 14 bases in between. The CDR3 runs 15 residues. The CDR3 is CASSPGLQGNQPQHF. Written as DNA, the CDR3 is TGTGCCAGCAGCCCTGGGTTACAGGGAAATCAGCCCCAGCATTTT.

The chain links TRBV7-9 to TRBJ2-7, with 10 bases identical to TRBD1. With V trimmed by 5 bases and J by 4 bases, 8 bases remained unmatched. The CDR3 is made up of 15 amino acids. CDR1 is SEHNR and CDR2 is FQNEAQ in the germline V gene (reference sequence). CDR3 residues: CASSPRQGARYEQYF. CDR3 nucleotide sequence: TGTGCCAGCAGCCCAAGACAGGGGGCGAGGTACGAGCAGTACTTC.

This clone was seen a few times. V gene TRBV6-1 combines with J gene TRBJ1-2, with no clear D. This CDR3 spans 12 amino acids. The germline CDR1 and CDR2 sequences are MNHNS and SASEGT. The V end lost 3 bases, the J end lost 4 bases, and 6 bases lay between the germline ends. CDR3 protein: CASSEPGYGYTF. The CDR3 nucleotides read TGTGCCAGCAGTGAGCCAGGCTATGGCTACACCTTC.

This clone occurred a few times. The rearrangement links TRBV5-5 to TRBJ2-1, with D perhaps matching TRBD2 (6 bases). The CDR3 runs 16 residues. V was pared by 1 base and J by 0 bases, with 11 bases between. Germline V gives CDR1 SGHKS, CDR2 YYEKEE (reference sequence). The CDR3 DNA reads as TGTGCCAGCAGCTTGACTAGCCCTCTCTCCTACAATGAGCAGTTCTTC. Translating it yields CASSLTSPLSYNEQFF.

The genes are TRBV30 and TRBJ1-1; 7 bases fit TRBD1. V gave up 2 bases and J gave up 0 bases; unmatched junction bases: 9. CDR3 size: 16 residues. The germline V gene has CDR1 GTSNPN and CDR2 SVGIG (reference sequence). The CDR3 region is CAWSTRTGIMNTEAFF. Here the CDR3 DNA reads TGTGCCTGGAGTACACGGACAGGCATCATGAACACTGAAGCTTTCTTT. Together with reference TRBV30 and TRBJ1-1, the CDR3 gives the full variable domain: SQTIHQWPATLVQPVGSPLSLECTVEGTSNPNLYWYRQAAGRGLQLLFYSVGIGQISSEVPQNLSASRPQDRQFILSSKKLLLSDSGFYLCAWSTRTGIMNTEAFFGQGTRLTVV.

The chain is built from TRBV6-1 and TRBJ2-7; perhaps TRBD2 as D (6 bases). There are 15 residues in the CDR3. V was clipped by 2 bases and J by 3 bases, with 14 bases between them. CDR1 MNHNS and CDR2 SASEGT come from the germline V gene. CDR3 nucleotide sequence: TGTGCCAGCAGTGAATTGGCGGGATCTCTCTACGAGCAGTACTTC. Translation: CASSELAGSLYEQYF.

J is TRBJ2-1 and V is TRBV18, with 8 nucleotides matching TRBD2. CDR3 length: 15 residues. V trimming: 3 bases; J trimming: 3 bases; junction bases outside the gene matches: 4. In germline, CDR1 is KGHSH, CDR2 LQKENI. CDR3 DNA sequence: TGTGCCAGCTCACCTGGTAGCGGGATCTACAATGAGCAGTTCTTC. It yields the protein CASSPGSGIYNEQFF.